The 5 T cell receptor beta chains presented below share a single source sample, sequenced in a study of blood T cells in healthy people across ages. Through a sample-barcoded 5' primer and a J-beta primer mix, a second PCR was run for 7 to 11 cycles. One entry per CDR3 protein, called by TCRdb with MiXCR from the 5' RACE reads. The sample consists of 800,000 or so distinct CDR3 sequences, 60% to 80% of them appearing once. The sample comprised blood. The receptors stem from a man aged 30 to 45 in good health.

This clonotype occurred a few times. The chain combines TRBV27 with TRBJ2-5; D assignment may be TRBD1 or TRBD2 (5 bases each). Matching the DNA end better, TRBJ2-7 makes the J call doubtful. The CDR3 totals 13 residues. From germline, CDR1 is MNHEY and CDR2 SMNVEV (reference sequence). The DNA for the CDR3 is TGTGCCAGCAGTTTCGGGGCTTCCTACGAGCAGTACTTC. Translation: CASSFGASYEQYF.

The V call is TRBV7-9, the J call TRBJ2-3; weak D call: TRBD1 (6 bases). Germline V CDR1 and CDR2: SEHNR, FQNEAQ (reference sequence). CDR3 length: 14 residues. Trimming removed 7 bases at V and 0 bases at J, with 11 bases between. The CDR3 here is CASIRGPSTDTQYF. The CDR3 nucleotides are TGTGCCAGCATCAGGGGTCCCAGCACAGATACGCAGTATTTT. The complete variable domain, with remaining parts taken from reference TRBV7-9 and TRBJ2-3, reads DTGVSQNPRHKITKRGQNVTFRCDPISEHNRLYWYRQTLGQGPEFLTYFQNEAQLEKSRLLSDRFSAERPKGSFSTLEIQRTEQGDSAMYLCASIRGPSTDTQYFGPGTRLTVL.

The chain combines TRBV7-9 with TRBJ2-1; TRBD2 aligns across 7 bases. The CDR3 covers 13 residues. CDR1 and CDR2 from the germline V gene are SEHNR and FQNEAQ (reference sequence). V trimming: 8 bases; J trimming: 7 bases; junction bases outside the gene matches: 8. CDR3 coding DNA: TGTGCCAGCCTCCTAGCGGATGGGAATGAGCAGTTCTTC. Residues: CASLLADGNEQFF.

The chain recombines TRBV15 with TRBJ2-7; D not certain. The DNA end is a closer match to TRBJ2-5, so the J assignment may be wrong. The CDR3 length is 15 residues. Germline CDR1 and CDR2: LNHNV and YYDKDF (reference sequence). The CDR3 bases are TGTGCCACCAGCAGAGTAATGTCTAACCAAGAGACCCAGTACTTC. Translation: CATSRVMSNQETQYF.

Worth noting for this clonotype: The germline gene is not matched at one end of the junction; a read error may be the cause. The chain links TRBV4-3 to TRBJ1-6; D may be TRBD1 (5 bases). The germline V gene encodes CDR1 LGHNA and CDR2 YSLEER. The CDR3 extends over 17 amino acids. The DNA of the CDR3 is TGCGCCAGCAGCCACAGGGCGGGGAGCTCCTATAATCCACCCCTCCACTTT. Residues: CASSHRAGSSYNPPLHF.